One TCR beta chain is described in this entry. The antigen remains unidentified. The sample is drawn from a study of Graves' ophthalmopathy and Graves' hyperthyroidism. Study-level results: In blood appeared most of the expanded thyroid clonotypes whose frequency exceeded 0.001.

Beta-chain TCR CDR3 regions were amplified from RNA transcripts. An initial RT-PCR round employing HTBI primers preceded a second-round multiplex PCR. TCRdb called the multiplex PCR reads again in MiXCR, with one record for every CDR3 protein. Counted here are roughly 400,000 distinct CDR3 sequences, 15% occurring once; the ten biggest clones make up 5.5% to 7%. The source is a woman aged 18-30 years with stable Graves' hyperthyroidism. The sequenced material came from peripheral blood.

CDR3 residues: CASSASQGVTGELFF. The CDR3 DNA reads as TGTGCCAGCAGTGCATCCCAGGGCGTCACCGGGGAGCTGTTTTTT. V and J are TRBV6-4 and TRBJ2-2, with D perhaps TRBD1 (5 bases). The CDR3 spans 15 residues. Between the trimmed V and J ends, which lost 4 bases and 4 bases, there was a span of 13 bases. CDR1 and CDR2 from the germline V gene are MRHNA and SNTAGT.